This T cell receptor (beta chain) was found in a study of blood T cell repertoires in COVID-19. After removal of 5 bases from V and 11 bases from J, the junction contained 20 bases not matched to a gene. Germline values: CDR1 GTSNPN, CDR2 SVGIG (reference sequence). CDR3 size: 15 residues. This table comes from immunoSEQ multiplex PCR, and its TCRdb copy is limited to in-frame clones, with some not included. The data contain 88,000 or so clones, over 75% of them singletons. The TCR sequence derives from a man aged 60 to 69 with acute or convalescent COVID-19. Specimen: peripheral blood. The chain links TRBV30 to TRBJ1-2; 7 nucleotides align to TRBD1. CDR3 in amino acids: CAWWTGSGPGVRYTF. CDR3 DNA sequence: TGTGCCTGGTGGACAGGATCGGGGCCTGGGGTGCGGTACACCTTC.